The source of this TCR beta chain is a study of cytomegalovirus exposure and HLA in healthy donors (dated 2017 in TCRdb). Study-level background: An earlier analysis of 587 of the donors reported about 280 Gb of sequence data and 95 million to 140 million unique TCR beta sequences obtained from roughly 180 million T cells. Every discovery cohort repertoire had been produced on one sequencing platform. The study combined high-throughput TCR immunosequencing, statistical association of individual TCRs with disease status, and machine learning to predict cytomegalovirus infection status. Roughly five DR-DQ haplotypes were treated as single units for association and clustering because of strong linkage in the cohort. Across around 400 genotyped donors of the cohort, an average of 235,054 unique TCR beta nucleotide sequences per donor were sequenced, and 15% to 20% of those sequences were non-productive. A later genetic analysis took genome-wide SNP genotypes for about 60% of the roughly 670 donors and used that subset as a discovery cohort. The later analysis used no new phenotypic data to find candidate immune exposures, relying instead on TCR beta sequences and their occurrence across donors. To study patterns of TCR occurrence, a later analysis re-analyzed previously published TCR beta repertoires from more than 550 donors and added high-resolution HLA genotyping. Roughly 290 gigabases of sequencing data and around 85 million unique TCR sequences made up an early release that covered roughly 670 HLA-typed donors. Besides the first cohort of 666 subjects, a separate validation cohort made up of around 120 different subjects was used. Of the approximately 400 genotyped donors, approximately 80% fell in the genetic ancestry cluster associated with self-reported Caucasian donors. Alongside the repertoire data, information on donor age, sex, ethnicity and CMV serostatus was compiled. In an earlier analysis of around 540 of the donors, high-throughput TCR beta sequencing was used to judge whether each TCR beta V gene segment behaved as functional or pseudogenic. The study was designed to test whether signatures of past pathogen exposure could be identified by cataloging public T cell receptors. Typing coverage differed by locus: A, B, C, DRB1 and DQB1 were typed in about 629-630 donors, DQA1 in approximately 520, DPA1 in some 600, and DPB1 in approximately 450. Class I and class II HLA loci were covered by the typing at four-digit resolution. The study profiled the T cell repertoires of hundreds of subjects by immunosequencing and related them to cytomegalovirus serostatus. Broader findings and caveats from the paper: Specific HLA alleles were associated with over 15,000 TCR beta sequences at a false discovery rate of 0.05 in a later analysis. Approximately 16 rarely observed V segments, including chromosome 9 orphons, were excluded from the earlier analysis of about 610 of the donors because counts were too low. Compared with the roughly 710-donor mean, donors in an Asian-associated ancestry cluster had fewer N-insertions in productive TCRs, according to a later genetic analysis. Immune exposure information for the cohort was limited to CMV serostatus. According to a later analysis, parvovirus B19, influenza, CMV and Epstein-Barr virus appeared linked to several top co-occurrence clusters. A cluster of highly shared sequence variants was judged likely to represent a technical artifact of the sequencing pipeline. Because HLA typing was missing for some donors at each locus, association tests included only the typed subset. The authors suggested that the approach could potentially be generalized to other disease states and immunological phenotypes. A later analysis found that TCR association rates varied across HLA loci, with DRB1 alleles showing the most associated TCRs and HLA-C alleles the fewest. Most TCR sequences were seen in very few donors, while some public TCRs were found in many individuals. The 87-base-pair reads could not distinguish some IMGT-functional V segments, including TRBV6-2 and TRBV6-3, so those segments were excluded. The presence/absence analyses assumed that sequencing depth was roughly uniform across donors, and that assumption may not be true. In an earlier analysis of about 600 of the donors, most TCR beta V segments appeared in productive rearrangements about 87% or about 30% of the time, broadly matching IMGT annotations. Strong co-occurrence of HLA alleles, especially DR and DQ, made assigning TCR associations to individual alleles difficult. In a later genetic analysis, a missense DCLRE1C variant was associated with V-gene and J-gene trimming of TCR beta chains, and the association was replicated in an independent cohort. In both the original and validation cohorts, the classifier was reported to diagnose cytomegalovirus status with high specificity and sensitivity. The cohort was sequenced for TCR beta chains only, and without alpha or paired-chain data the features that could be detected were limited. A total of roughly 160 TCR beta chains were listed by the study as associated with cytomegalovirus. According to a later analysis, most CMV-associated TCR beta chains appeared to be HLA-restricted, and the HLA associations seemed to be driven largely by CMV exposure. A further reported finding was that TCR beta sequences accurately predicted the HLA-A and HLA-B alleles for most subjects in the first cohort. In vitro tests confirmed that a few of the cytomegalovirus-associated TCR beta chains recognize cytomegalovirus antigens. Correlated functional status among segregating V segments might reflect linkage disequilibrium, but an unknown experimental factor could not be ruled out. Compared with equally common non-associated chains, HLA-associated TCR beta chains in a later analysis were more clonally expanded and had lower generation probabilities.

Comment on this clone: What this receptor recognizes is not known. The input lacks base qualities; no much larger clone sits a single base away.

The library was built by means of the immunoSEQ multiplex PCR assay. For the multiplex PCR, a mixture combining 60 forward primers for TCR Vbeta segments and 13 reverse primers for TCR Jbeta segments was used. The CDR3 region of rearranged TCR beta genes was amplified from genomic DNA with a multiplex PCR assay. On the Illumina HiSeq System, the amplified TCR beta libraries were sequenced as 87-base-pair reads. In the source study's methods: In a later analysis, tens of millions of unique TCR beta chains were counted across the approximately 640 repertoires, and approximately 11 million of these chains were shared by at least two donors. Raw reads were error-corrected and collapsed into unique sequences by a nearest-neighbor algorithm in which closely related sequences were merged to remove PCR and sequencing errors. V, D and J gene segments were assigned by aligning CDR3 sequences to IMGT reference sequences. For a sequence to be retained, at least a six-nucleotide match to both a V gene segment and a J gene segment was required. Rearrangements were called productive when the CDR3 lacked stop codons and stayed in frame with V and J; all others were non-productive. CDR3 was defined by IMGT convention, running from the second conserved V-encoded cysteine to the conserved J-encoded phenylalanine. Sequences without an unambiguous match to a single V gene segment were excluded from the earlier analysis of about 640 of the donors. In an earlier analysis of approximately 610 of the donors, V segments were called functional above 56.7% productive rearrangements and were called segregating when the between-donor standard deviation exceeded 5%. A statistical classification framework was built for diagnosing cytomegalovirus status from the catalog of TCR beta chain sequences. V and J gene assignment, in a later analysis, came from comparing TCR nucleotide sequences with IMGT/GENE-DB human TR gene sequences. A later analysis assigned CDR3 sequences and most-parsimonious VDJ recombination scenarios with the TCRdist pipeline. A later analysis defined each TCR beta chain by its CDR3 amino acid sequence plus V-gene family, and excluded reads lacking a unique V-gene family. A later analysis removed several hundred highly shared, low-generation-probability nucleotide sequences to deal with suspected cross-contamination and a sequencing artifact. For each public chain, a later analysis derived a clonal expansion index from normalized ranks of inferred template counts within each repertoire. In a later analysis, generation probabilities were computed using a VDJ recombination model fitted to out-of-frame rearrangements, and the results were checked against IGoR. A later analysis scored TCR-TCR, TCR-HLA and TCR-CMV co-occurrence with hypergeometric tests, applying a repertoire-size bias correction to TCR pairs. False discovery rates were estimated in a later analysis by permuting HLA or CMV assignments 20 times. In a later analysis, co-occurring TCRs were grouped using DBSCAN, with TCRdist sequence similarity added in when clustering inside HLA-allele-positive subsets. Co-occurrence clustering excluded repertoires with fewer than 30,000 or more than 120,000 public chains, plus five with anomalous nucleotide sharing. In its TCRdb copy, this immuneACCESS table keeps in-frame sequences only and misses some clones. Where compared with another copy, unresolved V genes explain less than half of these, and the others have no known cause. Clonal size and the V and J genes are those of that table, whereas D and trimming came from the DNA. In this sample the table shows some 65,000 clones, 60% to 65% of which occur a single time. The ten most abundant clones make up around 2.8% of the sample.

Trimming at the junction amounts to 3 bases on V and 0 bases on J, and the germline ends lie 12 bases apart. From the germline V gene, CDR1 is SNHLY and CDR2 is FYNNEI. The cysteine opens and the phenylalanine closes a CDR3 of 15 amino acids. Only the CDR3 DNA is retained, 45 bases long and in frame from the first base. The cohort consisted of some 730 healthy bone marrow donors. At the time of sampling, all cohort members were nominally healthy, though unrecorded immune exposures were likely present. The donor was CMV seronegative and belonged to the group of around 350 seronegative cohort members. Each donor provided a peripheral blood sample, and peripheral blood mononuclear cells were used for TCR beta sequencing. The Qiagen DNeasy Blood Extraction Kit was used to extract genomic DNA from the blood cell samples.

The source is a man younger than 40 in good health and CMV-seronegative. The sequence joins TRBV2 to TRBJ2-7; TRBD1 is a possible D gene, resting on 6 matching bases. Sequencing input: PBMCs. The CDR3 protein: CASSDSGTSSYEQYF. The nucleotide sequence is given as TGTGCCAGCAGTGACTCCGGGACAAGCTCCTACGAGCAGTACTTC.